This TCR beta chain is drawn from a study of blood T cell repertoires in COVID-19. This clone was observed a few times. The CDR3 covers 14 residues. V lost 6 bases to trimming and J lost 7 bases; unmatched junction nucleotides: 4. The V gene's germline CDR1 is MNHEY and CDR2 SVGAGI. Study processing details: Reference gene primer amplification in the assay estimated nucleated cell counts. Here immunoSEQ multiplex PCR was the method, and the copy in TCRdb shows in-frame clones only, minus some. D and trimming come from the DNA, and the V and J calls and clone size come from that table. The sample gives 300,000 to 350,000 clones, over 75% of which show up once; under 2.5% is in the top ten. Everyone who took part was roughly 18 to 89 years old, and they came from about 25 US areas.

The TCR sequence derives from a man between 25 and 39 years old who had recovered from COVID-19. The sample was PBMCs or T cells enriched from blood (not recorded which). The V call is TRBV6-5, the J call TRBJ2-3; 13 bases align to TRBD2. The CDR3 here is CASRVTSGGHTQYF. DNA for the CDR3: TGTGCCAGCAGGGTGACTAGCGGGGGGCATACGCAGTATTTT.